A single sample gave rise to the 5 T cell receptor beta chains below, sequenced in a study of blood T cell repertoires in COVID-19. Profiling relied on immunoSEQ multiplex PCR, and the TCRdb table lists in-frame clones only, not all of them. The sample comprises approximately 27,000 clones, approximately 85% of which are singletons, and approximately 7.7% rests with the top ten. Sequenced material: peripheral blood. These receptors were taken from a woman aged 45 to 65 with active COVID-19.

The V and J genes are TRBV9 and TRBJ2-3; a weak D match, TRBD2 (6 bases). The CDR3 extends over 16 amino acids. Germline CDR1 is SGDLS and CDR2 is YYNGEE. Trimming stripped 0 bases from V and 1 base from J, with 12 bases between. The CDR3 protein is CASSVGPGVGTDTQYF. CDR3 bases: TGTGCCAGCAGCGTAGGTCCGGGAGTTGGCACAGATACGCAGTATTTT.

This clone came up once. The V gene is TRBV6-1, the J gene TRBJ1-2; D perhaps matches TRBD1 (5 bases). With 2 bases removed from V and 7 bases from J, the gap between germline ends came to 8 bases. The CDR3 is made up of 12 amino acids. Germline V gives CDR1 MNHNS, CDR2 SASEGT. For the CDR3, the DNA is TGTGCCAGCAGTGAACTCAGGGCTGGCTACACCTTC. Encoded protein: CASSELRAGYTF.

The chain couples TRBV11-2 to TRBJ1-4; TRBD1 matches at 7 bases. The CDR3 covers 16 residues. CDR1 is SGHAT, CDR2 FQNNGV, per germline. V gave up 0 bases and J gave up 7 bases; unmatched junction bases: 8. CDR3 sequence: CASSLDPAGGSEKLFF. Here the CDR3 DNA reads TGTGCCAGCAGCTTAGATCCCGCAGGGGGAAGTGAAAAACTGTTTTTT.

V is TRBV28 and J is TRBJ2-7, with 14 bases lining up with TRBD2. This CDR3 region has 17 residues. CDR1 is MDHEN and CDR2 is SYDVKM in the germline V gene. With 3 bases clipped from V and 6 bases from J, the junction kept 10 bases outside the gene matches. The DNA for the CDR3 is TGTGCCAGCAGTTTGCATGCGGGGGGACTAGCGGGAGTCGAGCAGTACTTC. Protein product: CASSLHAGGLAGVEQYF.

The chain employs TRBV27 and TRBJ1-2; a weak D match, TRBD1 (5 bases). The length of the CDR3 is 13 residues. V lost 0 bases, J lost 6 bases, and 8 bases lay in between. Looked up from germline, CDR1 is MNHEY and CDR2 is SMNVEV (reference sequence). The CDR3 DNA sequence: TGTGCCAGCAGTTTATCCAGACAGCATGGCTACACCTTC. Protein: CASSLSRQHGYTF.